The rows below give T cell receptor beta chains drawn from one sample of a study of T cells after yellow fever vaccination. TCRdb itself ran the 5' RACE reads through MiXCR, one entry per CDR3 protein. The sample contains about 120,000 distinct CDR3 sequences, roughly 7.9% of which appear only once. This specimen was CD4+ T cells sorted from PBMCs, taken around 45 days after the first yellow fever vaccination. These receptors all come from a man aged 18 to 30 who received the YFV17D yellow fever vaccine. Both conserved end residues are part of each CDR3. The D gene is left open where the match is weak. Part of the rows lack a size; the others show once, few, many or a class for expanded clones.

>TRBV5-1|NA|TRBJ1-1|NA
TGCGCCAGCTCCCCCCAAATGGGGGGAACTAAAGCTTTCTTT
CASSPQMGGTKAFF
>TRBV12-3/TRBV12-4|NA|TRBJ1-6|many
TGTGCCAGCAGTTTAAGCCCGGGCTCACCCCTCCACTTT
CASSLSPGSPLHF
>TRBV6-5|NA|TRBJ1-2|many
TGTGCCAGCATGAGGGGGATAGGTGGCTACACCTTC
CASMRGIGGYTF
>TRBV18|NA|TRBJ2-3|NA
TGTGCCAGCTCACCGTGGGGCGCAAAGGATTCGGATACGCAGTATTTT
CASSPWGAKDSDTQYF
>TRBV7-9|NA|TRBJ1-1|NA
TGTGCCAGCAGCCTAACCGGGCAAGAAGCTTTCTTT
CASSLTGQEAFF
>TRBV4-3|TRBD1|TRBJ1-6|many
TGCGCCAGCAGCCAAGAAAGGACAGGAGGTTCCTATAATTCACCCCTCCACTTT
CASSQERTGGSYNSPLHF
>TRBV12-3/TRBV12-4|NA|TRBJ1-1|many
TGTGCCAGCAGTTTCAGATATACTGAAGCTTTCTTT
CASSFRYTEAFF
>TRBV3-1|NA|TRBJ1-5|NA
TGTGCCAGCAGCCAAGGCGGGGGGCGCGTTCAGCCCCAGCATTTT
CASSQGGGRVQPQHF
>TRBV4-3|TRBD2|TRBJ2-3|many
TGCGCCAGCAGCCAAGCCCAGCCCCGGGGGGGAGGAGATACGCAGTATTTT
CASSQAQPRGGGDTQYF
>TRBV5-1|TRBD2|TRBJ2-1|many
TGCGCCAGCAGCTTCGGCGGGGGGACGTACAATGAGCAGTTCTTC
CASSFGGGTYNEQFF
>TRBV20-1|TRBD2|TRBJ2-2|many
TGCAGTGCCAACATTCGGGGGGGGAGCGGGGAGCTGTTTTTT
CSANIRGGSGELFF
>TRBV28|NA|TRBJ2-3|NA
TGTGCCAGCAGCTTATTGCATGGAGTCACAGATACGCAGTATTTT
CASSLLHGVTDTQYF
>TRBV6-1|NA|TRBJ1-5|many
TGTGCCAGCAGGCTAGAGCAGGGGAGGCCCCAGCATTTT
CASRLEQGRPQHF
>TRBV12-3/TRBV12-4|NA|TRBJ1-1|many
TGTGCCAGCAGCCGAGCGGGCCCCGAATTTGAAGCTTTCTTT
CASSRAGPEFEAFF
>TRBV10-3|NA|TRBJ2-1|few
TGTGCCATCAAGGCCAGGGACTTGGAGAACAATGAGCAGTTCTTC
CAIKARDLENNEQFF
>TRBV7-9|NA|TRBJ1-1|many
TGTGCCAGCAGCCGGGTGGTGAACACTGAAGCTTTCTTT
CASSRVVNTEAFF
>TRBV11-2|NA|TRBJ2-1|NA
TGTGCCAGCAGCTTAACGCGACGAGTCAATGAGCAGTTCTTC
CASSLTRRVNEQFF
>TRBV14|NA|TRBJ2-5|few
TGTGCCAGCAGCCGACAAACGGGCTTCCAAGAGACCCAGTACTTC
CASSRQTGFQETQYF
>TRBV27|NA|TRBJ1-3|few
TGTGCCAGCAGTTTAAGGTGGTCGCCGGGAAACACCATATATTTT
CASSLRWSPGNTIYF
>TRBV6-5|NA|TRBJ1-1|many
TGTGCCAGCAGGATGAACACTGAAGCTTTCTTT
CASRMNTEAFF
>TRBV20-1|NA|TRBJ2-3|many
TGCAGTGCTAGAAAAGAAAGAGCGCAGTATTTT
CSARKERAQYF
>TRBV30|NA|TRBJ2-2|NA
TGTGCCTGGGCCCGCGGGGGCTTCGACACCGGGGAGCTGTTTTTT
CAWARGGFDTGELFF
>TRBV29-1|TRBD2|TRBJ2-3|many
TGCAGCGTTGAGGGAGGGACTAGCGGGGGCTTGAGCACAGATACGCAGTATTTT
CSVEGGTSGGLSTDTQYF
>TRBV12-3/TRBV12-4|TRBD1|TRBJ1-3|many
TGTGCCAGCAGTCCTGGGGGGACAGGGCCCTCTGGAAACACCATATATTTT
CASSPGGTGPSGNTIYF
>TRBV7-2|NA|TRBJ2-1|many
TGTGCCAGCAGGGGTCCAAGGAGCTCCTACAATGAGCAGTTCTTC
CASRGPRSSYNEQFF
>TRBV5-1|TRBD1|TRBJ1-5|many
TGCGCCAGCAGTCCCGGACAGGCCTTTAATCAGCCCCAGCATTTT
CASSPGQAFNQPQHF
>TRBV28|NA|TRBJ1-5|many
TGTGCCAGCAGTTATTACCGGCAGCCCCAGCATTTT
CASSYYRQPQHF
>TRBV20-1|NA|TRBJ1-1|many
TGCAGTGCTAGAGATTGGGCGGGGAATTCGGAAGCTTTCTTT
CSARDWAGNSEAFF
>TRBV11-3|TRBD1|TRBJ2-2|many
TGTGCCAGCAGCCTACAGGGGGACACCGGGGAGCTGTTTTTT
CASSLQGDTGELFF
>TRBV5-1|NA|TRBJ2-5|many
TGCGCCAGCAGCTACGGGACCACCCAAGAGACCCAGTACTTC
CASSYGTTQETQYF
>TRBV7-8|NA|TRBJ2-6|many
TGTGCCAGCAGCTTAGATACTGGGGCCAACGTCCTGACTTTC
CASSLDTGANVLTF
>TRBV15|NA|TRBJ2-1|many
TGTGCCACCAGCAGAGGACGTAACCGACTAGGACATAAGGATGAGCAGTTCTTC
CATSRGRNRLGHKDEQFF